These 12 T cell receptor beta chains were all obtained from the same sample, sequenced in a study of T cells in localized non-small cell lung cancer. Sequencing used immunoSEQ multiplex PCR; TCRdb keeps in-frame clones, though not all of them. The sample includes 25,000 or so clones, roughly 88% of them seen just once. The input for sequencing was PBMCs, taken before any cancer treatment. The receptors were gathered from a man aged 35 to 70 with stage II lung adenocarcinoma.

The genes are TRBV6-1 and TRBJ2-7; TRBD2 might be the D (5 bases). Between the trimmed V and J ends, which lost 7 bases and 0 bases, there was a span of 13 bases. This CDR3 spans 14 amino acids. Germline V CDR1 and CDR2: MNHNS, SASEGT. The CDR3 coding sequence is TGTGCCAGCACTAACGGACTCTACTCCTACGAGCAGTACTTC. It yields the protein CASTNGLYSYEQYF.

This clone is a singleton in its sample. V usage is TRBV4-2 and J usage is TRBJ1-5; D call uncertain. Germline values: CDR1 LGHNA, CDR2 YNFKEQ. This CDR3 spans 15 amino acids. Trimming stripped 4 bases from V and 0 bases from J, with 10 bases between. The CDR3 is CASSLRSDSNQPQHF. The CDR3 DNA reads TGTGCCAGCAGCCTCCGATCTGATAGCAATCAGCCCCAGCATTTT.

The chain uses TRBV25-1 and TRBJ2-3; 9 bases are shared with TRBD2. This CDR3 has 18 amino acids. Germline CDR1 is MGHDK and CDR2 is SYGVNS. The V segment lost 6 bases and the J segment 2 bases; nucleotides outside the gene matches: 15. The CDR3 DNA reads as TGTGCCAGCAGCCCGGGAGGAACCGTAGCGGGGGTCACAGATACGCAGTATTTT. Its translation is CASSPGGTVAGVTDTQYF.

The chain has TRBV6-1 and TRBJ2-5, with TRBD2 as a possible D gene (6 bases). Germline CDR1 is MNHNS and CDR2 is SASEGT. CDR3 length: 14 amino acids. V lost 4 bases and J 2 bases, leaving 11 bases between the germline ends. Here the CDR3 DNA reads TGTGCCAGCAGTGTTCAGGGAGGACAAGAGACCCAGTACTTC. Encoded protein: CASSVQGGQETQYF.

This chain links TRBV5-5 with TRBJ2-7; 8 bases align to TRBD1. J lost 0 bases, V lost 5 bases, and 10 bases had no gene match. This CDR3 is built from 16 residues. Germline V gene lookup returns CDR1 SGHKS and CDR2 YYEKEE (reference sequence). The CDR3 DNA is TGTGCCAGCAGTTCACCGGGACAGGCGATCTCCTACGAGCAGTACTTC. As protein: CASSSPGQAISYEQYF.

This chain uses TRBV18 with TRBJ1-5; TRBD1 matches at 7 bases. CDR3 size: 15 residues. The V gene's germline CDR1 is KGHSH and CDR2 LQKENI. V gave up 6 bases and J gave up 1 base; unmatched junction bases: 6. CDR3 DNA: TGTGCCAGCTCCCTTGACAGGGCGAGCAATCAGCCCCAGCATTTT. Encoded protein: CASSLDRASNQPQHF.

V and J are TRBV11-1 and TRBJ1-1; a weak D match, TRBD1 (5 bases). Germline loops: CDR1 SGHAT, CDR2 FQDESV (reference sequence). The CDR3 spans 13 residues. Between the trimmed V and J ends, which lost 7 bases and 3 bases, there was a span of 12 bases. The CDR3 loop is CASTPGGYTEAFF. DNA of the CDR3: TGTGCCAGCACCCCCGGGGGATACACTGAAGCTTTCTTT.

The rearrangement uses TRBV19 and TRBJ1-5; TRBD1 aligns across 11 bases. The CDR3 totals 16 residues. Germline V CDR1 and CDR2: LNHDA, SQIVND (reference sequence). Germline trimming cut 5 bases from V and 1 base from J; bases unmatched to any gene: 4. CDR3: CASSEGDRGSNQPQHF. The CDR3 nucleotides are TGTGCCAGTAGTGAAGGGGACAGGGGGAGCAATCAGCCCCAGCATTTT.

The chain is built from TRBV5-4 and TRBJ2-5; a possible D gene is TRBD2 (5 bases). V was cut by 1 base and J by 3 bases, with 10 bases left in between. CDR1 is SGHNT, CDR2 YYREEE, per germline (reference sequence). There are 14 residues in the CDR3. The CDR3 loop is CASSLQTREETQYF. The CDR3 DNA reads TGTGCCAGCAGCTTGCAAACTAGAGAAGAGACCCAGTACTTC.

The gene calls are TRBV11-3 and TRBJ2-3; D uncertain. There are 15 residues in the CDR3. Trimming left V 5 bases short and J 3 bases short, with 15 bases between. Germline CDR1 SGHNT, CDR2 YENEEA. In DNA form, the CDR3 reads TGTGCCAGCAGCAAGGATCCTTCAGAAACAGATACGCAGTATTTT. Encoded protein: CASSKDPSETDTQYF.

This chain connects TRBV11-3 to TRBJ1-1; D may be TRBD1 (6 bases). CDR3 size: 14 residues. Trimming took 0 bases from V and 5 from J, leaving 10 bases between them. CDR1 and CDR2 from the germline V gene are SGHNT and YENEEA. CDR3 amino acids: CASSLDQGNTEAFF. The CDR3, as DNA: TGTGCCAGCAGCTTAGATCAGGGGAATACTGAAGCTTTCTTT.

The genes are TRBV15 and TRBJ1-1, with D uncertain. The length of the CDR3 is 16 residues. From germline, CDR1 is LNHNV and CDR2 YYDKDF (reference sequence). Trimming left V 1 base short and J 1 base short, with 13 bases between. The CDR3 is CATSRGWGSGNTEAFF. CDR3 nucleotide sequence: TGTGCCACCAGCAGAGGCTGGGGATCAGGGAACACTGAAGCTTTCTTT.